Below, one T cell receptor beta chain is given with its context. Original data processing: From reference gene primer amplification, estimates of nucleated cell counts were derived. Method: immunoSEQ multiplex PCR; TCRdb's copy keeps in-frame clones and lacks some. Clonal size and the V and J genes are those of that table, whereas D and trimming came from the DNA. Found here are over 450,000 clones, roughly nine tenths of them singletons; the top ten hold 7.8%. This sample was included in a study of blood T cell repertoires in COVID-19. Looking at the study overall: The samples span acute and convalescent COVID-19 from the United States, Italy and Spain. PBMCs, B-cell-depleted T cells, or T cells provided the cDNA or gDNA that made up the material.

The CDR3 spans 16 residues. CDR1 is SGDLS and CDR2 is YYNGEE in the germline V gene. V shed 2 bases, J shed 4 bases, and the junction held 11 bases outside the gene matches. The sequenced material came from peripheral blood. The V and J genes are TRBV9 and TRBJ2-7, with TRBD1 matching over 8 bases. This TCR was recovered from a woman between 45 and 65 years old with COVID-19, enrolled during active disease. CDR3 loop: CASSVAAGTGGYEQYF. CDR3 DNA sequence: TGTGCCAGCAGCGTTGCCGCCGGGACAGGTGGATACGAGCAGTACTTC.